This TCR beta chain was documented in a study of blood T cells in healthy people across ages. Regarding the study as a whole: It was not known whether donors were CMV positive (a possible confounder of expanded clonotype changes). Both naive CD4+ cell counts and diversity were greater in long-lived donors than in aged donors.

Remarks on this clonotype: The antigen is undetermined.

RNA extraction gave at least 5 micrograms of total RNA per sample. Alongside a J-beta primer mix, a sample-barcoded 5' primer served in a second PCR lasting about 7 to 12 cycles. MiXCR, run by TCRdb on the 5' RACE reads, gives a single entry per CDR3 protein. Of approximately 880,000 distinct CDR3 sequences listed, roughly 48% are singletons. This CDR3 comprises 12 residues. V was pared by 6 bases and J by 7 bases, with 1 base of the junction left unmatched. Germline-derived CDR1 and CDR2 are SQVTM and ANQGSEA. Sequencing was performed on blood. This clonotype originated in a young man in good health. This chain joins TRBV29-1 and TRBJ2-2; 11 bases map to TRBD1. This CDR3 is CSVDRGLGELFF. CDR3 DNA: TGCAGCGTGGACAGGGGGCTCGGGGAGCTGTTTTTT.